The clone carrying this TCR beta chain showed up just a few times. Its antigen is not identified. The length of the CDR3 is 15 residues. CDR1 is ENHRY, CDR2 SYGVKD, per germline. Trimming at V came to 4 bases and at J to 0 bases, leaving 6 bases not matched to a gene. Amplification targeted TCR beta CDR3 regions from RNA transcripts. The primer set for the first-round RT-PCR of the TCR CDR3 was HTBI. Via MiXCR, TCRdb re-called the multiplex PCR reads, giving one row per CDR3 protein. The sample includes 300,000 or so distinct CDR3 sequences, 18% of them seen just once. The data derive from a study of T cells in Graves' hyperthyroidism and ophthalmopathy. Study results and caveats: Most thyroid clonotypes with frequency above 0.001 were detected in blood.

The clonotype was recovered from a woman aged 45-65 years with Graves' hyperthyroidism. Source material: blood. This chain connects TRBV10-3 to TRBJ2-7; 7 bases match TRBD1. CDR3 in amino acids: CAISGAGGSSYEQYF. The CDR3 region has the DNA TGTGCCATCAGTGGGGCAGGGGGAAGCTCCTACGAGCAGTACTTC.